The sequence of this T cell receptor beta chain was determined in a study of blood T cell repertoires in COVID-19 (dated by TCRdb to between 2020 and 2021). In the study overall: The collaborator samples originated in the United States, Italy and Spain and spanned the acute and convalescent phases of COVID-19. A de-identified subject ID, COVID-19 status, age in years and sex were almost always included in the sample metadata. The material from the prospective study consisted of cDNA or gDNA derived from T cells, B-cell-depleted T cells, or PBMCs. Where HLA class I and class II types were available, the types were taken from metadata supplied by the sample provider, not from assay-based typing. The dataset comprised deeply sampled blood TCRbeta repertoires from subjects exposed to, actively infected with, or recovered from COVID-19. The repertoires were released in a freely available public database intended as a resource for research on the immune response to SARS-CoV-2. The samples were drawn from two sources: the first 160 participants of the ongoing ImmuneRACE study, and fewer than 1,500 subjects contributed by 6 global collaborators.

Whole blood was collected in K2EDTA tubes by collaborating institutions according to the institutions' own protocols. For TCRbeta analysis, collaborators shipped samples in one of three forms: frozen whole blood, isolated PBMCs, or DNA extracted from either of those sample types. The germline V and J ends show losses of 2 bases and 5 bases respectively, and no gene match explains 3 bases of the junction. CDR1 and CDR2 are drawn from the germline V gene (reference sequence): MNHEY, SMNVEV. From its cysteine to its phenylalanine, the CDR3 spans 14 amino acids. The CDR3 DNA has 42 bases and is translated from base 1. TCRbeta CDR3 regions were amplified from genomic DNA by means of the immunoSEQ Assay, a bias-controlled multiplex PCR. The authors' pipeline ran thus. Within the assay, amplification of reference gene primers was used to estimate how many nucleated cells each sample contained. To quantify the absolute abundance of each unique TCRbeta CDR3 rearrangement, sequence reads were collapsed and filtered. For each sample, productive Simpson clonality was calculated by taking the square root of Simpson's diversity index across productive rearrangements. TCRdb provides this immuneACCESS table in a form limited to in-frame rearrangements. Some clones are lacking; in checked studies, under half of them reflect an unresolved V gene, and why the rest are absent is not known. That table furnishes V, J and clone size, whereas the DNA furnished D and trimming. Here the sample has 390,000 or so clones; 86% occur a single time. Almost 1.5% of the sample goes to the ten largest clones.

Findings and caveats that apply to the study as a whole: How much clinical and demographic metadata was included differed by source and by participant, and the metadata was provided uncurated.

As to this clone: Its recognized antigen is unknown. Per-base quality was not reported, and no clone a single base away is much larger than it.

This receptor was identified in a woman in her 30s with active or convalescent COVID-19. Recombination joined TRBV27 with TRBJ1-2; TRBD1 aligns with 9 central bases. The specimen sequenced was peripheral blood. The sequenced DNA: TGTGCCAGCAGTTTAAAAGGACAGGGGTATGGCTACACCTTC. It codes for CASSLKGQGYGYTF.